Below, 19 T cell receptor beta chains from the same sample are listed, as sequenced in a study of T cell responses to AZD1222 COVID-19 vaccine. Sequenced by immunoSEQ multiplex PCR; TCRdb stores in-frame clones only, minus some. Seen here are some 140,000 clones, 80% to 90% observed once, and the top ten hold 5.5%. This specimen was peripheral blood, taken on day 0 of MenACWY control vaccination. These receptors all come from an adult in good health.

The genes are TRBV27 and TRBJ2-5, with TRBD2 matching 12 bases. CDR3 length: 17 amino acids. CDR1 and CDR2 (germline): MNHEY, SMNVEV (reference sequence). Losses at the gene ends were 5 bases for V and 5 bases for J; bases not matched to a gene: 12. CDR3 residues: CASSPGTSGPVWETQYF. CDR3 DNA sequence: TGTGCCAGCAGTCCGGGGACTAGCGGGCCGGTTTGGGAGACCCAGTACTTC.

This clone has more than one count but fewer than ten. The CDR3 loop is CASSQDAGEGQPQHF. CDR3 nucleotide sequence: TGTGCCAGCAGCCAAGATGCGGGGGAAGGTCAGCCCCAGCATTTT. The genes are TRBV3-1 (or the pseudogene TRBV3-2) and TRBJ1-5; D possibly corresponds to TRBD1 (5 bases). The length of the CDR3 is 15 residues. V shed 0 bases and J shed 6 bases, with 12 bases lying between them. Germline assignment: CDR1 LGHDT and CDR2 YNNKEL (reference sequence).

This sequence joins TRBV3-1 (or the pseudogene TRBV3-2) and TRBJ2-7; no clear D. CDR1 is LGHDT, CDR2 YNNKEL, per germline (reference sequence). Trimming shortened V by 2 bases and J by 5 bases, and 13 bases separated the two germline ends. The CDR3 spans 14 residues. The CDR3 sequence: CASSQSYLKNEQYF. In DNA, the CDR3 is TGTGCCAGCAGCCAAAGTTACCTAAAAAACGAGCAGTACTTC.

J is TRBJ2-1 and V is TRBV7-2, with D hard to call. V was clipped by 3 bases and J by 5 bases, with 11 bases between them. This CDR3 has 14 residues. Germline CDR1 SGHTA, CDR2 FQGNSA. CDR3 bases: TGTGCCAGCAGCTTTGTGTCCCTTAACAATGAGCAGTTCTTC. Translation: CASSFVSLNNEQFF. Based on the CDR3 plus reference TRBV7-2 and TRBJ2-1, the full variable domain is GAGVSQSPSNKVTEKGKDVELRCDPISGHTALYWYRQSLGQGLEFLIYFQGNSAPDKSGLPSDRFSAERTGGSVSTLTIQRTQQEDSAVYLCASSFVSLNNEQFFGPGTRLTVL.

The rearrangement joins TRBV24-1 to TRBJ2-3, with 12 bases matching TRBD1. V was clipped by 3 bases and J by 5 bases; unmatched bases: 8. CDR1 is KGHDR, CDR2 SFDVKD, per germline. The CDR3 extends over 17 amino acids. CDR3 bases: TGTGCCACCAGTGATCCAAGGGACAGGGGGCGAGGAGATACGCAGTATTTT. It yields the protein CATSDPRDRGRGDTQYF.

V gene TRBV5-4 combines with J gene TRBJ1-2; 9 nucleotides agree with TRBD1. The V gene's germline CDR1 is SGHNT and CDR2 YYREEE (reference sequence). The CDR3 loop spans 14 amino acids. V shed 0 bases, J shed 8 bases, and the junction held 5 bases outside the gene matches. CDR3 in amino acids: CASSLVQGAGGYTF. CDR3 DNA sequence: TGTGCCAGCAGCTTGGTACAGGGGGCAGGAGGCTACACCTTC.

The chain employs TRBV2 and TRBJ1-6, with D unclear. This CDR3 has 15 amino acids. V lost 2 bases and J lost 7, with 12 bases in between. Germline CDR1 reads SNHLY; CDR2 reads FYNNEI. The DNA of the CDR3 is TGTGCCAGCAGTGAATCTCTACCGCAAAATTCACCCCTCCACTTT. This sequence encodes CASSESLPQNSPLHF.

This sequence joins TRBV7-2 and TRBJ2-2; 11 positions agree with TRBD2. The trim removed 4 bases at V and 1 base at J, leaving 11 bases unmatched. CDR3 length equals 19 residues. The V gene's germline CDR1 is SGHTA and CDR2 FQGNSA. The CDR3 nucleotides are TGTGCCAGCAGCTCCCGGCTAGCGGGGGGACTACAGAACACCGGGGAGCTGTTTTTT. Translated, it gives CASSSRLAGGLQNTGELFF.

The chain combines TRBV12-3 or TRBV12-4 with TRBJ2-3, with D possibly being TRBD1 (6 bases). The CDR3 contains 13 residues. The V end lost 5 bases, the J end lost 2 bases, and 8 bases lay between the germline ends. CDR3 DNA sequence: TGTGCCAGCAGTGGGGACAACACAGATACGCAGTATTTT. Translating gives CASSGDNTDTQYF.

This chain uses TRBV7-2 with TRBJ2-1; D possibly corresponds to TRBD2 (5 bases). Germline V gene lookup returns CDR1 SGHTA and CDR2 FQGNSA. The ends were cut back, 5 bases at V and 9 bases at J, with 20 bases in the middle. The CDR3 is made up of 15 amino acids. In DNA, the CDR3 is TGTGCCAGCAGCCCTTTCCGGGGTGGTTTGGGTGAGCAGTTCTTC. Amino acid sequence: CASSPFRGGLGEQFF. Together with reference TRBV7-2 and TRBJ2-1, the CDR3 gives the full variable domain: GAGVSQSPSNKVTEKGKDVELRCDPISGHTALYWYRQSLGQGLEFLIYFQGNSAPDKSGLPSDRFSAERTGGSVSTLTIQRTQQEDSAVYLCASSPFRGGLGEQFFGPGTRLTVL.

This clone was counted a single time. The chain is built from TRBV14 and TRBJ1-1; D unclear. The CDR3 totals 16 residues. Trimming removed 0 bases from V and 4 bases from J, with 15 bases in between. CDR1 SGHDN and CDR2 FVKESK come from the germline V gene. The CDR3 DNA reads TGTGCCAGCAGCCAAGAGAGGTTCGCCTTCGGCACTGAAGCTTTCTTT. Encoded protein: CASSQERFAFGTEAFF.

This chain joins TRBV9 and TRBJ1-4, with D tentatively TRBD1 (5 bases). CDR3 size: 14 residues. Germline loops: CDR1 SGDLS, CDR2 YYNGEE. V was shortened by 4 bases and J by 8 bases, with 15 bases between the two germline ends. The CDR3 sequence: CASSLTVRGEKLFF. The CDR3 region has the DNA TGTGCCAGCAGCTTGACAGTGAGGGGCGAAAAACTGTTTTTT.

This chain uses TRBV10-3 with TRBJ2-2; 8 bases map to TRBD1. CDR1 and CDR2 (germline): ENHRY, SYGVKD. Germline trimming cut 4 bases from V and 4 bases from J; bases unmatched to any gene: 14. The CDR3 has 18 residues. In nucleotides, the CDR3 is TGTGCCATCAGTGGAGACAGGGGCTGGCCCGATCTCACCGGGGAGCTGTTTTTT. As protein: CAISGDRGWPDLTGELFF.

Only one count was recorded for this clone. The CDR3 is CASSWGLAATTDTQYF. The CDR3, as DNA: TGCGCCAGCAGCTGGGGACTAGCGGCGACCACAGATACGCAGTATTTT. V gene TRBV5-1 combines with J gene TRBJ2-3; 11 positions agree with TRBD2. The CDR3 length is 16 residues. The V gene end was trimmed by 3 bases and the J gene end by 2 bases; junction bases not matched to a gene: 5. Per the germline V gene, CDR1 is SGHRS and CDR2 is YFSETQ.

Only a few counts were recorded for this clone. This chain uses TRBV12-3 or TRBV12-4 with TRBJ2-2, with unresolved D. The CDR3 is 12 residues long. V lost 3 bases to trimming and J lost 8 bases, with 7 bases between them. In nucleotides, the CDR3 is TGTGCCAGCAGTTTTTTCGCTGGGGAGCTGTTTTTT. Residues: CASSFFAGELFF.

The chain uses TRBV2 and TRBJ2-1; a weak D match, TRBD2 (6 bases). Trimming took 5 bases from V and 15 from J, leaving 26 bases between them. Per the germline V gene, CDR1 is SNHLY and CDR2 is FYNNEI. The CDR3 consists of 15 residues. CDR3 bases: TGTGCCAGCAGTACCCGACAGAGCACTAGCTATGGGCGGTTCTTC. It yields the protein CASSTRQSTSYGRFF.

V usage is TRBV6-2 or TRBV6-3 and J usage is TRBJ2-5; D is uncertain. The CDR3 loop spans 19 amino acids. CDR1 is MNHEY, CDR2 SVGEGT, per germline. V lost 6 bases and J lost 1, with 27 bases in between. The chain's CDR3 is CASSARPYPTPGFQETQYF. As DNA, the CDR3 is TGTGCCAGCAGCGCCCGACCTTATCCTACTCCCGGATTCCAAGAGACCCAGTACTTC.

The chain joins TRBV30 to TRBJ2-2; perhaps TRBD2 as D (5 bases). Trimming left V 2 bases short and J 4 bases short, with 17 bases between. In germline, CDR1 is GTSNPN, CDR2 SVGIG (reference sequence). The CDR3 totals 16 residues. CDR3 coding DNA: TGTGCCTGGAGTAAAGGTACAGCGGAAATCACCGGGGAGCTGTTTTTT. It encodes CAWSKGTAEITGELFF.

This chain uses TRBV10-2 with TRBJ2-7; D is possibly TRBD1 (6 bases). The V and J ends lost 2 bases and 6 bases respectively, with 11 bases between them. The CDR3 is made up of 13 amino acids. The germline gives CDR1 WSHSY, CDR2 SAAADI. The CDR3 DNA is TGCGCCAGCAGTGAGCCAGGGGAACTCGAGCAGTACGTC. This codes for CASSEPGELEQYV.